The 13 T cell receptor beta chains reported below all come from one sample, sequenced in a study of blood T cells in healthy people across ages. The second PCR ran 7 to 11 cycles with a sample-barcoded 5' primer and J-beta primers. TCRdb re-derived calls from the 5' RACE reads in MiXCR, one entry per CDR3 protein. Of 800,000 to 950,000 distinct CDR3 sequences listed, 25% to 35% are singletons. The same specimen was also included in a second study, on T cells of mothers and their children.

The sequenced sample consisted of blood. All receptors derive from a woman aged 40 to 50 in good health.

A remark on this clonotype: Germline is not matched at one junction end, which may reflect a read error. The rearrangement joins TRBV3-1 to TRBJ2-4; possibly TRBD2 for D (5 bases). The CDR3 spans 15 residues. From germline, CDR1 is LGHDT and CDR2 YNNKEL (reference sequence). CDR3 bases: TGTACCAGCAGCCAAGGAGGCTTACAAGAGAACATTCAGTACTTC. It yields the protein CTSSQGGLQENIQYF.

The rearrangement uses TRBV24-1 and TRBJ2-3, with 9 bases matching TRBD1. The CDR3 runs to 18 residues. V lost 1 base, J lost 6 bases, and 13 bases stayed unmatched. Germline V CDR1 and CDR2: KGHDR, SFDVKD. The CDR3 here is CATSDFHHRGRVSDTQYF. The CDR3 nucleotides are TGTGCCACCAGTGATTTCCACCACAGGGGGCGCGTGTCGGATACGCAGTATTTT.

This clonotype was seen more than once but under ten times. J is TRBJ1-4 and V is TRBV18, with D perhaps matching TRBD1 (5 bases). V was clipped by 0 bases and J by 8 bases, with 10 bases between them. This CDR3 is 14 amino acids long. The germline gives CDR1 KGHSH, CDR2 LQKENI. The CDR3 DNA is TGTGCCAGCTCACCACCGGGGGTACAGGAAAAACTGTTTTTT. It codes for CASSPPGVQEKLFF.

In this sample, this clonotype turned up a few times. This sequence joins TRBV12-3 or TRBV12-4 and TRBJ1-2, with TRBD1 as a possible D gene (6 bases). CDR3 length: 13 amino acids. The V end lost 0 bases, the J end lost 8 bases, and 10 bases lay between the germline ends. CDR3 bases: TGTGCCAGCAGTTTAGCGCGGGGGCACGGCTACACCTTC. This gives the protein CASSLARGHGYTF.

DNA of the CDR3: TGTGCCAGCAGTGAGGGACTAGCGGGGACCCCCTACGAGCAGTACTTC. This encodes CASSEGLAGTPYEQYF. The chain joins TRBV12-3 or TRBV12-4 to TRBJ2-7; 13 positions match TRBD2. The CDR3 contains 16 residues. V was clipped by 5 bases and J by 2 bases; unmatched bases: 6.

This rearrangement joins TRBV2 to TRBJ2-1, with 9 bases matching TRBD1. Germline values: CDR1 SNHLY, CDR2 FYNNEI. The CDR3 loop spans 14 amino acids. Trimming took 10 bases from V and 4 from J; bases not matched to a gene: 8. Here the CDR3 reads CATRRGQGYNEQFF. DNA of the CDR3: TGTGCCACAAGAAGGGGACAGGGATACAATGAGCAGTTCTTC.

This clonotype showed up many times. This chain links TRBV5-1 with TRBJ2-5; a possible D gene is TRBD2 (6 bases). CDR1 SGHRS and CDR2 YFSETQ come from the germline V gene. The CDR3 is 15 residues long. V was cut by 2 bases and J by 2 bases, with 13 bases left in between. DNA for the CDR3: TGCGCCAGCAGCTTACGGGGGTTGGGGCAAGAGACCCAGTACTTC. Amino acid sequence: CASSLRGLGQETQYF.

This clonotype has only a few counts. The chain couples TRBV11-3 to TRBJ2-3, with D unclear. The CDR3 is made up of 16 amino acids. V was shortened by 1 base and J by 1 base, with 12 bases between the two germline ends. The germline CDR1 and CDR2 sequences are SGHNT and YENEEA. As DNA, the CDR3 is TGTGCCAGCAGCTTAGGGCAAGAACCACGCACAGATACGCAGTATTTT. This gives the protein CASSLGQEPRTDTQYF.

This chain uses TRBV2 with TRBJ2-5; tentative D call: TRBD1 (5 bases). The DNA end favors TRBJ2-7, so the J call may be wrong. Germline values: CDR1 SNHLY, CDR2 FYNNEI. This CDR3 has 14 amino acids. This CDR3 reads CASTLDTGVYEQYF. Written as DNA, the CDR3 is TGTGCCAGCACCCTGGACACGGGCGTTTACGAGCAGTACTTC.

This clonotype was recorded many times. The chain combines TRBV4-2 with TRBJ2-7; the D gene is possibly TRBD2 (5 bases). Trimming removed 3 bases at V and 6 bases at J, with 15 bases between. Germline V gene lookup returns CDR1 LGHNA and CDR2 YNFKEQ. This CDR3 is built from 14 residues. The CDR3 nucleotides are TGTGCCAGCAGCCAGGACGAGTCTACTAGCGAGCAGTACTTC. Translating it yields CASSQDESTSEQYF.

V usage is TRBV30 and J usage is TRBJ2-4; the match to TRBD1 covers 8 bases. The J call is doubtful: the DNA matches TRBJ2-7 better. From germline, CDR1 is GTSNPN and CDR2 SVGIG (reference sequence). The length of the CDR3 is 14 residues. The CDR3 loop is CAWSGTGSFYEQYF. CDR3 in DNA: TGTGCCTGGAGTGGGACAGGGTCCTTCTACGAGCAGTACTTC.

This clonotype was found many times. The chain uses TRBV7-3 and TRBJ2-6; D unresolved. CDR1 is SGHTA and CDR2 is FQGTGA in the germline V gene. The CDR3 covers 16 residues. The V gene lost 0 bases and the J gene lost 9 bases, with 15 bases spanning the gap. CDR3 nucleotide sequence: TGTGCCAGCAGCTTAACAGGAATTAATCGCGGCAACGTCCTGACTTTC. This translates into CASSLTGINRGNVLTF.

This clonotype appeared many times. The chain carries TRBV4-3 and TRBJ1-2, with 11 bases matching TRBD1. Germline V gene sequence: CDR1 LGHNA, CDR2 YSLEER. The CDR3 has 19 amino acids. V lost 0 bases to trimming and J lost 4 bases; unmatched junction nucleotides: 13. The CDR3 DNA follows: TGCGCCAGCAGCCAAGATTCCCGGGGACAGGGGGGTGTTGTCTATGGCTACACCTTC. This encodes CASSQDSRGQGGVVYGYTF.